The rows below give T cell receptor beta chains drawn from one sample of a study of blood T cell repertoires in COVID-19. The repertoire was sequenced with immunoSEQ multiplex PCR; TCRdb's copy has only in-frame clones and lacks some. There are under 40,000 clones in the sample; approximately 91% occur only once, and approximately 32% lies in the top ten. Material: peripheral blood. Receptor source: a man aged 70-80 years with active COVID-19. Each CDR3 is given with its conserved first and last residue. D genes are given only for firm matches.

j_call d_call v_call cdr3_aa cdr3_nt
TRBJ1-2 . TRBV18 CASSPRAGSNYGYTF TGTGCCAGCTCACCACGGGCAGGGTCTAACTATGGCTACACCTTC
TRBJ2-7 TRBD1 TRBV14 CASSPGQGGEQYF TGTGCCAGCAGCCCTGGACAGGGAGGAGAGCAGTACTTC
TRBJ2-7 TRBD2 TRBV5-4 CASSFSGGAYEQYF TGTGCCAGCAGCTTTAGCGGGGGAGCTTACGAGCAGTACTTC
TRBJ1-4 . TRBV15 CATSPPPGSTNEKLFF TGTGCCACCAGCCCCCCTCCCGGGTCAACTAATGAAAAACTGTTTTTT
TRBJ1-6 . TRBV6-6 CASSPRDTSPLHF TGTGCCAGCAGTCCCCGGGACACCTCACCCCTCCACTTT
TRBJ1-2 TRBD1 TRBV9 CASSVKGAGGHGYTF TGTGCCAGCAGCGTGAAGGGGGCAGGGGGACATGGCTACACCTTC
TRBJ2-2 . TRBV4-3 CASSQDLPGPGELFF TGCGCCAGCAGCCAAGACCTGCCAGGGCCCGGGGAGCTGTTTTTT
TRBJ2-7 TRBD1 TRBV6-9 CASSPLVGTEVHYEQYF TGTGCCAGCAGTCCCCTTGTAGGGACAGAAGTACACTACGAGCAGTACTTC
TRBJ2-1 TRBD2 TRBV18 CASSLRTSGRNEQFF TGTGCCAGCTCACTTAGGACTAGCGGACGGAATGAGCAGTTCTTC
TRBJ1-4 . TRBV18 CASSPRWGETNEKLFF TGTGCCAGCTCACCACGATGGGGCGAAACTAATGAAAAACTGTTTTTT
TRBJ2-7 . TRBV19 CASSVFHGGGLYEQYF TGTGCCAGTAGTGTCTTCCATGGCGGGGGCCTCTACGAGCAGTACTTC
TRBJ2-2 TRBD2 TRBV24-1 CATSDFIGLAGDGELFF TGTGCCACCAGTGATTTTATAGGACTAGCGGGAGACGGAGAGCTGTTTTTT